This TCR beta chain came from a study of cytomegalovirus exposure and HLA in healthy donors. Study-level results: In a later analysis, across HLA loci, associated TCR counts were highest for DRB1, lowest for HLA-C. In vitro, three CMV-associated chains proved specific for CMV antigens. One cluster of highly shared sequence variants probably arose as a sequencing artifact.

This clone was detected only once. Its antigen is not identified. V dropped 4 bases and J dropped 2; count of bases not matched to a gene: 8. The CDR3 has 16 residues. CDR1 LGHNA and CDR2 YNFKEQ come from the germline V gene. PCR employed 60 Vbeta and 13 Jbeta primers. Generated by immunoSEQ multiplex PCR, the TCRdb table keeps only in-frame clones and is missing some. The table lists about 150,000 clones, about four fifths of them singletons. The TCR comes from a man aged 25 to 40 in good health and CMV-seropositive. Sequenced input: PBMCs. This chain joins TRBV4-2 and TRBJ1-2; the match to TRBD1 covers 9 bases. The CDR3 loop is CASSLSPTGGNYGYTF. The DNA for the CDR3 is TGTGCCAGCAGCCTCAGCCCGACAGGGGGGAACTATGGCTACACCTTC.